This TCR beta chain was documented in a study of T cells after yellow fever vaccination. This clonotype was detected many times. TCRdb ran MiXCR on the 5' RACE reads and lists one entry per CDR3 protein. Of around 300,000 distinct CDR3 sequences listed, roughly 4.3% are singletons. Trimming removed 5 bases from V and 2 bases from J, with 16 bases in between. Germline CDR1 reads MNHEY; CDR2 reads SVGAGI. The CDR3 contains 17 residues. The specimen was PBMCs, collected 15 days after the yellow fever booster vaccination. The chain carries TRBV6-5 and TRBJ1-6; possible D gene TRBD1, 5 bases. The receptor was derived from a man aged 18 to 29 who received the YFV17D yellow fever vaccine. As DNA, the CDR3 is TGTGCCAGCAGTAGGACCGGGACGAACCCCTATAATTCACCCCTCCACTTT. Translation gives CASSRTGTNPYNSPLHF.